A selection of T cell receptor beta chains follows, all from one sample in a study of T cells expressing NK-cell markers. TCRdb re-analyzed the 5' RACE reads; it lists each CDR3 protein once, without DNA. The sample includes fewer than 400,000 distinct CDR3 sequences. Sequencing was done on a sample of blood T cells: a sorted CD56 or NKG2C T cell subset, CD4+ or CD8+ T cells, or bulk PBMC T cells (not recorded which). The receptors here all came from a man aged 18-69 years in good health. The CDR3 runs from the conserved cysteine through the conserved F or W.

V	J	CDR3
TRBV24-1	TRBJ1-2	CATSDPLSYGYTF
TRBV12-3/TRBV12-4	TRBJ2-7	CASSLARKGGSYEQYF
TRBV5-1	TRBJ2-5	CASSLERLGGKETQYF
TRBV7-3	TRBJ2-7	CASSSYFSGGDYEQYF
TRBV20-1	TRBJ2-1	CSASRLAGIRRNEQFF
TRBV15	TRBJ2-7	CATSRYGAGEQYF
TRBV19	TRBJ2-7	CASSTAGTGDSYEQYF
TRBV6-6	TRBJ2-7	CASSFLGREQYF
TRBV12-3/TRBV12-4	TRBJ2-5	CASSPGHQAETQYF
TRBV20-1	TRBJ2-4	CSAAELGNIQYF
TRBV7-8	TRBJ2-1	CASSPGRWAGGGEQFF
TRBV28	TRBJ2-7	CASSPPRDREDF
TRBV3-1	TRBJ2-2	CASSPLSGGGLWELFF
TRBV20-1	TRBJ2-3	CSATLAGDTQYF
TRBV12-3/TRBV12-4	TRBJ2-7	CASSFQGKGFEQYF
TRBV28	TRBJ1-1	CASRVDGENTEAFF
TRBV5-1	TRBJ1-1	CASSAYGQTEAFF
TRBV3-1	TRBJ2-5	CASSPASRLAISGETQYF
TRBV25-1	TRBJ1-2	CAAQGAFPIGYTF
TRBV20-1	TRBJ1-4	CSARRTGQGEKLFF
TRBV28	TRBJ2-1	CASSRSQLGEQFF